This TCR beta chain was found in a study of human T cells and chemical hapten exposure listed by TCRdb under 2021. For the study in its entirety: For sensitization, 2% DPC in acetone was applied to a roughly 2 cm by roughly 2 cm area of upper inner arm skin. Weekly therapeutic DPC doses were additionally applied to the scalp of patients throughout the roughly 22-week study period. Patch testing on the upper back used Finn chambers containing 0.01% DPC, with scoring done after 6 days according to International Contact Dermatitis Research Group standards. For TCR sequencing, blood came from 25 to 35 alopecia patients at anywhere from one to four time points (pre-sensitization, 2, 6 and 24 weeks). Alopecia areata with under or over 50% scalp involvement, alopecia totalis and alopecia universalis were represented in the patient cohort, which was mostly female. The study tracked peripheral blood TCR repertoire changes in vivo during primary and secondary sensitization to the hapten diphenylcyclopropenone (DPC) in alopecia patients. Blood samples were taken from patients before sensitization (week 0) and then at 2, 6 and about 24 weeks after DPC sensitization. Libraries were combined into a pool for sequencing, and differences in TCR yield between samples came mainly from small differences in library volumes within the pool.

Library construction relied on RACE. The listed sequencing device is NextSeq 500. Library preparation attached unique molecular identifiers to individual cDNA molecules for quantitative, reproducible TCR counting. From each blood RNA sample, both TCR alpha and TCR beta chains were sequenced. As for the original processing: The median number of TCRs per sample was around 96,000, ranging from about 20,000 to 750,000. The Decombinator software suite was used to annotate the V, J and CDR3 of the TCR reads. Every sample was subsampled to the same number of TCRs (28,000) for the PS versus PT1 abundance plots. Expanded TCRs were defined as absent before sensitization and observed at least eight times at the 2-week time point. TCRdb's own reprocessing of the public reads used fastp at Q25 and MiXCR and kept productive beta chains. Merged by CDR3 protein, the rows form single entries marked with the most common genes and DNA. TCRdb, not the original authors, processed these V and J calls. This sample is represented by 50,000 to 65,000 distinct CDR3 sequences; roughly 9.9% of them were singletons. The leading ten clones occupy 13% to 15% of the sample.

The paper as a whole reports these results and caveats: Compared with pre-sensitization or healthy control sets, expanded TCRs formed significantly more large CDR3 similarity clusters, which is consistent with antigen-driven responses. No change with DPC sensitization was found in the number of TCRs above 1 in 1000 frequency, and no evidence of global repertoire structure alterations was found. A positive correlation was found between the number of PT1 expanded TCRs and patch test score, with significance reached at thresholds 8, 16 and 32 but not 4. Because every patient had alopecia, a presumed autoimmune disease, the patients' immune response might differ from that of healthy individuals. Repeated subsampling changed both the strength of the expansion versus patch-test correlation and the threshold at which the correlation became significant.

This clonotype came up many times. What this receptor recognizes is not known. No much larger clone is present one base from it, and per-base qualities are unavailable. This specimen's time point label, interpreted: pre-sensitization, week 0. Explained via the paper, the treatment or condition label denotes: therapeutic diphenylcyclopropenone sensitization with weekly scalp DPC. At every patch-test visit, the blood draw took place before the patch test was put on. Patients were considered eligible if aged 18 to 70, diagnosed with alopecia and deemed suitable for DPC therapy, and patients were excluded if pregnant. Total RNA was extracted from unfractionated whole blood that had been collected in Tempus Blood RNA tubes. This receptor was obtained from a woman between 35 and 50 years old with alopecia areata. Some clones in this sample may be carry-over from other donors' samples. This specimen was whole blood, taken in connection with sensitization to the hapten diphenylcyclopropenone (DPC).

The DNA is TGTGCCAGCAGCTTGGTCACTGAAGCTTTCTTT. Translated, it reads CASSLVTEAFF. The rearrangement joined TRBV11-2 to TRBJ1-1; a confident D gene designation cannot be given. Looking up the germline V gene yields CDR1 SGHAT and CDR2 FQNNGV. The CDR3, from cysteine to phenylalanine, totals 11 residues. Only the CDR3 part of the read is kept: 33 bases, read in frame from the first base. Trimming at the junction amounts to 3 bases on V and 4 bases on J, and the germline ends lie 3 bases apart.